This TCR beta chain is drawn from a study of tissue T cells after allogeneic stem cell transplantation. TCRdb's copy holds only in-frame clones and misses some; the assay was immunoSEQ multiplex PCR. The sample contains approximately 7,000 clones, about 47% of which appear only once. Germline V gene sequence: CDR1 KGHPV, CDR2 FQNQEV (reference sequence). V lost 4 bases and J lost 0; bases outside the gene matches: 0. The CDR3 is 15 residues long. On this clone: Gene and germline names: mouse. The read falls 1 residue short of the CDR3 end, and the missing part is taken from the germline J gene.

Regarding time point: mouse harvest day 7 after allogeneic transplant. The graft held 10^6 splenic CD5+ T cells and 10^7 T-cell-depleted bone marrow cells. Tissues came from B6→BALB/c major-mismatch GVHD mice at day 7 or 14. The receptor was derived from a female BALB/c mouse given C57BL/6 T cells with graft-versus-host disease after an allogeneic hematopoietic cell transplant. Sequencing was done on a sample of gut tissue. V gene TRBV26 combines with J gene TRBJ2-2; 9 bases fit TRBD1. The CDR3 loop is CASSRDRANTGQLYF. The sequenced CDR3 bases are TGTGCCAGCAGTCGGGACAGGGCAAACACCGGGCAGCTCTAC.